The 29 T cell receptor beta chains reported below all come from one sample, sequenced in a study of T cells in Graves' hyperthyroidism and ophthalmopathy. TCR beta CDR3 regions were amplified from RNA transcripts. Initially, a first-round RT-PCR of the TCR CDR3 employed the HTBI primer set. TCRdb itself ran the multiplex PCR reads through MiXCR, one entry per CDR3 protein. This repertoire shows around 700,000 distinct CDR3 sequences, around a sixth found once; its top ten account for about a sixth. The sequencing sample was made of blood. The source of these receptors is a woman between 50 and 59 years old with Graves' hyperthyroidism that later progressed to Graves' ophthalmopathy.

CDR3 sequence reads: CSIGLAGNEQFF. Here the CDR3 DNA reads TGCAGCATCGGACTAGCGGGGAATGAGCAGTTCTTC. The chain has TRBV29-1 and TRBJ2-1, with TRBD2 matching 12 bases. J gave up 7 bases and V 8 bases, and 3 bases lay outside the gene matches. Germline CDR1 SQVTM, CDR2 ANQGSEA. CDR3 length equals 12 residues.

This clonotype was found many times. The rearrangement joins TRBV3-1 to TRBJ1-2; possible D gene TRBD1, 6 bases. The germline CDR1 and CDR2 sequences are LGHDT and YNNKEL (reference sequence). The CDR3 consists of 13 residues. V was shortened by 5 bases and J by 6 bases, with 13 bases between the two germline ends. DNA for the CDR3: TGTGCCAGCAGCACGCCCCGGACAGATGGCTACACCTTC. Translation: CASSTPRTDGYTF.

The sample holds many counts of this clonotype. The rearrangement uses TRBV6-2 or TRBV6-3 and TRBJ2-7; TRBD1 aligns across 7 bases. Trimming at V came to 6 bases and at J to 4 bases, leaving 12 bases not matched to a gene. The CDR3 extends over 15 amino acids. The V gene's germline CDR1 is MNHEY and CDR2 SVGEGT. CDR3 loop: CASSVRQGLLYEQYF. The DNA of the CDR3 is TGTGCCAGCAGCGTTCGACAGGGCCTACTATACGAGCAGTACTTC.

This clonotype turned up a few times. The V call is TRBV12-3 or TRBV12-4, the J call TRBJ1-2, with D unclear. This CDR3 comprises 17 residues. Trimming took 1 base from V and 4 from J, leaving 19 bases between them. The DNA for the CDR3 is TGTGCCAGCAGTTTAGGCTCCGCTCCTTCCTTTGGCTATGGCTACACCTTC. Translated, it gives CASSLGSAPSFGYGYTF.

The chain uses TRBV14 and TRBJ1-6; 8 bases fit TRBD1. Germline trimming cut 4 bases from V and 13 bases from J; bases unmatched to any gene: 9. Germline V gene lookup returns CDR1 SGHDN and CDR2 FVKESK. CDR3 length equals 14 residues. CDR3 residues: CASSLAGGAFPLHF. CDR3 bases: TGTGCCAGCAGCCTGGCAGGGGGCGCGTTCCCCCTCCACTTT. Drawing the rest from reference TRBV14 and TRBJ1-6, the complete variable domain is EAGVTQFPSHSVIEKGQTVTLRCDPISGHDNLYWYRRVMGKEIKFLLHFVKESKQDESGMPNNRFLAERTGGTYSTLKVQPAELEDSGVYFCASSLAGGAFPLHFGNGTRLTVT.

As for this clonotype: The CDR3 does not close with the conserved phenylalanine or tryptophan, likely indicating a read error. CDR3 sequence reads: CASTQTGDGYTL. The DNA of the CDR3 is TGTGCCAGCACCCAGACAGGGGATGGCTACACCCTC. The chain carries TRBV6-1 and TRBJ1-2; TRBD1 agrees at 8 bases. The CDR3 totals 12 residues. V lost 7 bases and J lost 6; bases outside the gene matches: 4. Looked up from germline, CDR1 is MNHNS and CDR2 is SASEGT.

This clonotype was seen a handful of times. The CDR3 spells CASQWGVGGQNSPLHF. CDR3 bases: TGCGCCTCTCAATGGGGCGTTGGGGGTCAGAATTCACCCCTCCACTTT. The J gene is TRBJ1-6, the V gene TRBV5-1; a possible D gene is TRBD1 (5 bases). Germline assignment: CDR1 SGHRS and CDR2 YFSETQ. Trimming removed 10 bases from V and 7 bases from J, with 24 bases in between. The CDR3 has 16 amino acids.

This sequence joins TRBV29-1 and TRBJ1-2, with TRBD1 identical over 7 bases. Trimming at V came to 3 bases and at J to 3 bases, leaving 7 bases not matched to a gene. Germline lookup yields CDR1 SQVTM and CDR2 ANQGSEA. CDR3 length equals 14 residues. The CDR3 is CSVDKTGFDYGYTF. Here the CDR3 DNA reads TGCAGCGTTGACAAGACAGGGTTTGACTATGGCTACACCTTC. Variable domain in full (rest from reference TRBV29-1 and TRBJ1-2): SAVISQKPSRDICQRGTSLTIQCQVDSQVTMMFWYRQQPGQSLTLIATANQGSEATYESGFVIDKFPISRPNLTFSTLTVSNMSPEDSSIYLCSVDKTGFDYGYTFGSGTRLTVV.

This clonotype has ten or more counts. The chain links TRBV7-8 to TRBJ1-1; no clear D. From germline, CDR1 is SGHVS and CDR2 FQNEAQ. V dropped 5 bases and J dropped 5 bases, with 15 bases sitting between them. The CDR3 is 14 residues long. The chain's CDR3 is CASSQGIKGTEAFF. CDR3 DNA: TGTGCCAGCAGCCAAGGGATTAAGGGAACTGAAGCTTTCTTT.

The chain recombines TRBV6-5 with TRBJ1-4; perhaps TRBD1 as D (6 bases). CDR3 length: 16 residues. Trimming stripped 2 bases from V and 8 bases from J, with 18 bases between. CDR1 MNHEY and CDR2 SVGAGI come from the germline V gene. CDR3 protein: CASSYIPAGEEEKLFF. The CDR3 bases are TGTGCCAGCAGTTACATCCCGGCAGGGGAAGAAGAAAAACTGTTTTTT.

This clonotype occurred many times. V gene TRBV20-1 combines with J gene TRBJ2-3, with D hard to call. V was shortened by 1 base and J by 4 bases, with 3 bases between the two germline ends. The CDR3 is made up of 11 amino acids. Germline CDR1 is DFQATT and CDR2 is SNEGSKA (reference sequence). This CDR3 is CSARVADTQYF. The CDR3 DNA sequence: TGCAGTGCTAGAGTGGCAGATACGCAGTATTTT.

This chain uses TRBV7-2 with TRBJ2-5, with D hard to call. The germline V and J ends were trimmed by 5 bases and 5 bases, with 15 bases remaining between them. In germline, CDR1 is SGHTA, CDR2 FQGNSA. The CDR3 covers 14 residues. CDR3 amino acids: CASSPRSGGETQYF. Here the CDR3 DNA reads TGTGCCAGCAGCCCGAGGAGTGGTGGGGAGACCCAGTACTTC.

The chain has TRBV4-1 and TRBJ2-1; D is uncertain. V lost 0 bases, J lost 3 bases, and 9 bases lay in between. This CDR3 is 15 amino acids long. The germline V gene encodes CDR1 MGHRA and CDR2 YSYEKL. CDR3 amino acids: CASSQEPGYYNEQFF. The CDR3 nucleotides are TGCGCCAGCAGCCAAGAACCTGGATACTACAATGAGCAGTTCTTC.

This clonotype was seen only a few times. V is TRBV12-3 or TRBV12-4 and J is TRBJ1-2, with a tentative D call TRBD1 (6 bases). This CDR3 has 13 residues. V lost 6 bases and J 8 bases, leaving 16 bases between the germline ends. DNA for the CDR3: TGTGCCAGCAGGAAACAGGGAGGGCTAGGCTACACCTTC. Encoded protein: CASRKQGGLGYTF.

The rearrangement uses TRBV6-1 and TRBJ1-4; TRBD1 matches 8 bases. Germline CDR1 MNHNS, CDR2 SASEGT. V trimming: 8 bases; J trimming: 6 bases; junction bases outside the gene matches: 5. The CDR3 extends over 13 amino acids. CDR3 nucleotides: TGTGCCAGCCCCAGGGGGCGTGATGAAAAACTGTTTTTT. Its translation is CASPRGRDEKLFF.

This clonotype was counted only a few times. The CDR3 coding sequence is TGCGCCAGCAGCCACCCTGGGGTGGGGACCGGGGAGCTGTTTTTT. Its translation: CASSHPGVGTGELFF. V gene TRBV4-1 combines with J gene TRBJ2-2; D unresolved. CDR1 MGHRA and CDR2 YSYEKL come from the germline V gene. Deletions cut 3 bases from V and 5 bases from J, with 13 bases between. The CDR3 runs to 15 residues.

The V and J genes are TRBV14 and TRBJ1-6, with D possibly being TRBD1 (5 bases). V lost 4 bases and J 0 bases, leaving 13 bases between the germline ends. The CDR3 extends over 17 amino acids. The V gene's germline CDR1 is SGHDN and CDR2 FVKESK. CDR3 residues: CASSPWDSSSYNSPLHF. In nucleotides, the CDR3 is TGTGCCAGCAGCCCTTGGGACTCTAGCTCCTATAATTCACCCCTCCACTTT.

At least ten counts were recorded for this clonotype. The chain is built from TRBV5-1 and TRBJ2-3, with D unresolved. CDR1 and CDR2 from the germline V gene are SGHRS and YFSETQ. V lost 0 bases and J 0 bases, leaving 11 bases between the germline ends. The CDR3 totals 16 residues. The CDR3 bases are TGCGCCAGCAGCTTGGCCCGAGAGACTAGCACAGATACGCAGTATTTT. Translating it yields CASSLARETSTDTQYF.

This clonotype was detected many times. V and J are TRBV6-1 and TRBJ1-2; D gene ambiguous. Trimming pared 3 bases from V and 8 bases from J, leaving 10 bases between. The CDR3 is 12 amino acids. Looked up from germline, CDR1 is MNHNS and CDR2 is SASEGT. CDR3 bases: TGTGCCAGCAGTGACAGAACGGAGGGCTACACCTTC. It specifies CASSDRTEGYTF.

V gene TRBV6-9 combines with J gene TRBJ2-7, with D perhaps matching TRBD1 (6 bases). The CDR3 totals 13 residues. With 2 bases removed from V and 6 bases from J, the gap between germline ends came to 11 bases. The germline V gene has CDR1 MNHGY and CDR2 SVAAGI. The CDR3 is CASSYGDTGEQYF. The DNA for the CDR3 is TGTGCCAGCAGTTATGGGGACACAGGCGAGCAGTACTTC.

In this sample, this clonotype turned up many times. The rearrangement uses TRBV7-2 and TRBJ1-2; the match to TRBD1 covers 8 bases. Trimming at V came to 4 bases and at J to 4 bases, leaving 5 bases not matched to a gene. The CDR3 loop spans 14 amino acids. Per germline, CDR1 SGHTA and CDR2 FQGNSA. CDR3 coding DNA: TGTGCCAGCAGCTCAGACAGGGGAGGCTATGGCTACACCTTC. It specifies CASSSDRGGYGYTF.

This chain connects TRBV29-1 to TRBJ1-4; D is unresolved. Trimming pared 6 bases from V and 0 bases from J, leaving 8 bases between. The CDR3 runs 13 residues. Germline CDR1 SQVTM, CDR2 ANQGSEA. Written as DNA, the CDR3 is TGCAGCGTGACGACTGCAACTAATGAAAAACTGTTTTTT. Translated: CSVTTATNEKLFF. Together with reference TRBV29-1 and TRBJ1-4, the CDR3 gives the full variable domain: SAVISQKPSRDICQRGTSLTIQCQVDSQVTMMFWYRQQPGQSLTLIATANQGSEATYESGFVIDKFPISRPNLTFSTLTVSNMSPEDSSIYLCSVTTATNEKLFFGSGTQLSVL.

This clonotype appeared many times. This rearrangement joins TRBV3-1 to TRBJ1-4; weak D call: TRBD1 (6 bases). V lost 2 bases and J 5 bases, leaving 15 bases between the germline ends. CDR3 size: 16 residues. Germline V gene sequence: CDR1 LGHDT, CDR2 YNNKEL (reference sequence). CDR3 sequence: CASSQLWTEQNEKLFF. The DNA of the CDR3 is TGTGCCAGCAGCCAATTGTGGACAGAACAGAATGAAAAACTGTTTTTT.

This clonotype was observed many times. The chain carries TRBV12-3 or TRBV12-4 and TRBJ1-6; TRBD1 matches 8 bases. The CDR3 is 14 residues long. Unmatched junction bases numbered 5, after V lost 6 bases and J lost 7 bases. The CDR3 protein is CASSLRGLNSPLHF. The CDR3 DNA reads TGTGCCAGCAGCCTCAGGGGGCTCAATTCACCCCTCCACTTT.

The chain recombines TRBV14 with TRBJ2-1; TRBD1 aligns across 8 bases. The CDR3 has 16 amino acids. The V gene's germline CDR1 is SGHDN and CDR2 FVKESK. Trimming at V came to 1 base and at J to 7 bases, leaving 9 bases not matched to a gene. CDR3: CASSQVRGRFRNEQFF. CDR3 DNA: TGTGCCAGCAGCCAAGTCAGGGGGCGCTTCCGAAATGAGCAGTTCTTC. Combining the CDR3 with reference TRBV14 and TRBJ2-1 gives the whole variable domain EAGVTQFPSHSVIEKGQTVTLRCDPISGHDNLYWYRRVMGKEIKFLLHFVKESKQDESGMPNNRFLAERTGGTYSTLKVQPAELEDSGVYFCASSQVRGRFRNEQFFGPGTRLTVL.

This clonotype was detected ten times or more. This chain joins TRBV7-2 and TRBJ1-2, with D possibly matching TRBD1 (6 bases). The germline gives CDR1 SGHTA, CDR2 FQGNSA. The germline V and J ends were trimmed by 4 bases and 0 bases, with 9 bases remaining between them. The CDR3 contains 14 residues. The DNA of the CDR3 is TGTGCCAGCAGCTCCCGGACAGCTAACTATGGCTACACCTTC. Protein: CASSSRTANYGYTF.

Concerning this clonotype: At one boundary the junction diverges from the germline segment, which might be a read error. This rearrangement joins TRBV4-1 to TRBJ2-1; possible D gene TRBD1, 5 bases. The germline gives CDR1 MGHRA, CDR2 YSYEKL. The CDR3 covers 14 residues. DNA for the CDR3: TGCGCCAACAGCCAATCAGACAGTTACAATGAGCAGTTCTTC. Its protein is CANSQSDSYNEQFF.

CDR3 protein: CASSVASNYGYTF. CDR3 coding DNA: TGTGCCAGCAGCGTAGCCAGCAACTATGGCTACACCTTC. This chain connects TRBV9 to TRBJ1-2; no firm D call. V dropped 0 bases and J dropped 2 bases, with 5 bases sitting between them. Germline CDR1 is SGDLS and CDR2 is YYNGEE. The CDR3 loop spans 13 amino acids.

The chain joins TRBV27 to TRBJ1-2; TRBD1 matches at 8 bases. The CDR3 is 14 amino acids. V trimming: 3 bases; J trimming: 3 bases; junction bases outside the gene matches: 3. Germline V lookup: CDR1 MNHEY, CDR2 SMNVEV (reference sequence). CDR3 sequence reads: CASSFDRGHYGYTF. CDR3 nucleotide sequence: TGTGCCAGCAGTTTCGACAGGGGACACTATGGCTACACCTTC.